The present TCR beta chain was sequenced within a study of blood T cell repertoires in COVID-19. How the authors handled the data: Scientists estimated how many nucleated cells there were by amplifying reference gene primers. The assay was immunoSEQ multiplex PCR, and TCRdb's table has in-frame clones only and misses some. The V and J calls and clone size come from that table; D and trimming were worked out from the DNA. Of approximately 210,000 clones in the sample, approximately 84% were seen once. Germline CDR1 is MDHEN and CDR2 is SYDVKM. This CDR3 region has 14 residues. Trimming pared 0 bases from V and 2 bases from J, leaving 8 bases between.

This receptor was taken from a woman between 65 and 79 years old with active or convalescent COVID-19. The J gene is TRBJ2-7, the V gene TRBV28, with unresolved D. The sequencing input was peripheral blood. The CDR3 coding sequence is TGTGCCAGCAGTTTATGGGGCACGACCTACGAGCAGTACTTC. As protein: CASSLWGTTYEQYF.